These 32 T cell receptor beta chains came from one sample sequenced in a study of T cells after yellow fever vaccination. TCRdb passed the 5' RACE reads through MiXCR, listing each CDR3 protein once. The data hold some 400,000 distinct CDR3 sequences, with 18% observed a single time. The sequences come from PBMCs, collected before the yellow fever booster vaccination. These receptors were obtained from a man younger than 35 who received the YFV17D yellow fever vaccine.

This clonotype came up a few times. The chain has TRBV6-6 and TRBJ1-6, with D unresolved. The CDR3 has 14 amino acids. V was shortened by 5 bases and J by 8 bases, with 13 bases between the two germline ends. Per germline, CDR1 MNHNY and CDR2 SVGAGI (reference sequence). CDR3 region: CASSPSRTDSPLHF. As DNA, the CDR3 is TGTGCCAGCAGTCCGAGCCGGACTGATTCACCCCTCCACTTT.

This clonotype appeared once. The chain uses TRBV5-1 and TRBJ1-4; 9 nucleotides line up with TRBD1. The V segment lost 2 bases and the J segment 7 bases; nucleotides outside the gene matches: 6. The CDR3 runs to 15 residues. Germline lookup yields CDR1 SGHRS and CDR2 YFSETQ. CDR3 amino acids: CASSFTGGIGEKLFF. CDR3 in DNA: TGCGCCAGCAGCTTCACAGGGGGCATTGGTGAAAAACTGTTTTTT.

This clonotype has more than one count but fewer than ten. The chain combines TRBV7-9 with TRBJ2-3; no firm D call. This CDR3 spans 14 amino acids. The germline gives CDR1 SEHNR, CDR2 FQNEAQ (reference sequence). Trimming cost V 5 bases and J 2 bases, with 11 bases left between them. CDR3: CASSLPGTTDTQYF. DNA for the CDR3: TGTGCCAGCAGCCTCCCCGGAACCACAGATACGCAGTATTTT.

CDR3 nucleotide sequence: TGTGCCAGCAGCCAAGCACTAGAAAGTGAGCAGTTCTTC. Its protein product is CASSQALESEQFF. The V and J genes are TRBV3-1 and TRBJ2-1; a possible D gene is TRBD2 (5 bases). The V gene lost 1 base and the J gene lost 9 bases, with 10 bases spanning the gap. Germline V gene lookup returns CDR1 LGHDT and CDR2 YNNKEL (reference sequence). This CDR3 comprises 13 residues.

This clonotype was seen more than once but under ten times. This chain uses TRBV6-5 with TRBJ1-5; D not resolved. This CDR3 is 13 amino acids long. Germline CDR1 MNHEY, CDR2 SVGAGI. V was cut by 7 bases and J by 1 base, with 8 bases left in between. The CDR3 protein is CASTARSNQPQHF. CDR3 in DNA: TGTGCCAGCACCGCCCGAAGCAATCAGCCCCAGCATTTT.

The gene calls are TRBV14 and TRBJ1-2; 9 bases are shared with TRBD1. Germline loops: CDR1 SGHDN, CDR2 FVKESK. V trimming: 4 bases; J trimming: 2 bases; junction bases outside the gene matches: 11. The CDR3 consists of 17 residues. CDR3 residues: CASSRLGQGYLNYGYTF. In DNA, the CDR3 is TGTGCCAGCAGCCGTCTGGGACAGGGCTACCTAAACTATGGCTACACCTTC.

This clonotype was detected only a few times. The chain links TRBV6-2 or TRBV6-3 to TRBJ2-7, with TRBD2 matching over 7 bases. Per germline, CDR1 MNHEY and CDR2 SVGEGT. The CDR3 consists of 15 residues. With V trimmed by 5 bases and J by 0 bases, 7 bases remained unmatched. The CDR3 is CASSPSGVHSYEQYF. The CDR3 DNA reads as TGTGCCAGCAGTCCAAGCGGGGTTCACTCCTACGAGCAGTACTTC.

The table lists this clonotype with a few counts. The gene calls are TRBV4-3 and TRBJ1-2; possibly TRBD1 for D (6 bases). Germline V gives CDR1 LGHNA, CDR2 YSLEER. The CDR3 is made up of 15 amino acids. V lost 0 bases and J 4 bases, leaving 12 bases between the germline ends. The chain's CDR3 is CASSQETLDSYGYTF. The CDR3 DNA follows: TGCGCCAGCAGCCAAGAGACCCTGGACAGCTATGGCTACACCTTC.

The sample holds a few counts of this clonotype. The genes are TRBV4-3 and TRBJ1-2; D ambiguous. Trimming pared 0 bases from V and 0 bases from J, leaving 17 bases between. CDR1 LGHNA and CDR2 YSLEER come from the germline V gene. The CDR3 runs 18 residues. The chain's CDR3 is CASSQDFGQVNANYGYTF. CDR3 nucleotide sequence: TGCGCCAGCAGCCAAGATTTCGGCCAGGTGAACGCTAACTATGGCTACACCTTC.

The chain links TRBV12-3 or TRBV12-4 to TRBJ1-1, with D possibly TRBD1 on 6 matching bases. V was trimmed by 6 bases and J by 4 bases, leaving 12 bases between them. This CDR3 is 13 amino acids long. The CDR3 sequence is CASSETQGTEAFF. The CDR3 bases are TGTGCCAGCAGCGAAACACAGGGCACTGAAGCTTTCTTT.

This clonotype was found many times. The rearrangement joins TRBV12-3 or TRBV12-4 to TRBJ2-2, with TRBD1 matching over 8 bases. There are 13 residues in the CDR3. Germline trimming cut 10 bases from V and 7 bases from J; bases unmatched to any gene: 8. The CDR3: CAIPGGIDGELFF. DNA for the CDR3: TGTGCCATTCCAGGGGGCATCGACGGGGAGCTGTTTTTT.

The DNA of the CDR3 is TGTGCCAGCAGTGTGGGGACAGGGGGCGACGAGCAGTACTTC. It encodes CASSVGTGGDEQYF. The chain is built from TRBV6-1 and TRBJ2-7; the match to TRBD1 covers 12 bases. CDR3 length: 14 amino acids. The junction had 3 bases not matched to a gene; V was cut back by 4 bases and J by 5 bases. Germline V lookup: CDR1 MNHNS, CDR2 SASEGT.

The chain joins TRBV15 to TRBJ2-5; D possibly uses TRBD1 or TRBD2 (5 bases each). The CDR3 has 16 residues. V was pared by 5 bases and J by 2 bases, with 18 bases between. Germline CDR1 LNHNV, CDR2 YYDKDF (reference sequence). DNA for the CDR3: TGTGCCACCAGCTTCCCCTTGGGGGTCGGGCAAGAGACCCAGTACTTC. This encodes CATSFPLGVGQETQYF. Using reference TRBV15 and TRBJ2-5 for the parts outside the CDR3, the full variable domain is DAMVIQNPRYQVTQFGKPVTLSCSQTLNHNVMYWYQQKSSQAPKLLFHYYDKDFNNEADTPDNFQSRRPNTSFCFLDIRSPGLGDTAMYLCATSFPLGVGQETQYFGPGTRLLVL.

This chain joins TRBV20-1 and TRBJ2-2; the D is unclear. The V and J ends lost 0 bases and 8 bases respectively, with 19 bases between them. Looked up from germline, CDR1 is DFQATT and CDR2 is SNEGSKA (reference sequence). The CDR3 covers 16 residues. CDR3 DNA: TGCAGTGCTAGAGATCCATATTTCCGAAACGGGGGGGAGCTGTTTTTT. It codes for CSARDPYFRNGGELFF.

V is TRBV9 and J is TRBJ1-5; TRBD1 is a possible D gene (5 bases). The V end was cut by 0 bases, the J end by 7 bases, with 14 bases between. Per germline, CDR1 SGDLS and CDR2 YYNGEE. The CDR3 has 15 amino acids. The CDR3 bases are TGTGCCAGCAGCGTAGCTGCGGGGGGGGACCAGCCCCAGCATTTT. It is translated as CASSVAAGGDQPQHF. Full variable domain (outside the CDR3, taken from reference TRBV9 and TRBJ1-5): DSGVTQTPKHLITATGQRVTLRCSPRSGDLSVYWYQQSLDQGLQFLIQYYNGEERAKGNILERFSAQQFPDLHSELNLSSLELGDSALYFCASSVAAGGDQPQHFGDGTRLSIL.

The table lists this clonotype with many counts. The CDR3 is CASSFGTYEQYF. CDR3 bases: TGTGCCAGCAGTTTTGGGACTTACGAGCAGTACTTC. This sequence joins TRBV7-9 and TRBJ2-7, with D perhaps matching TRBD2 (6 bases). The CDR3 totals 12 residues. Trimming stripped 6 bases from V and 4 bases from J, with 10 bases between. Germline values: CDR1 SEHNR, CDR2 FQNEAQ (reference sequence).

The chain couples TRBV3-1 to TRBJ2-5; TRBD1 agrees at 7 bases. This CDR3 is 16 amino acids long. The V gene's germline CDR1 is LGHDT and CDR2 YNNKEL (reference sequence). V gave up 0 bases and J gave up 2 bases; unmatched junction bases: 6. The CDR3 region is CASSQERGRRQETQYF. Here the CDR3 DNA reads TGTGCCAGCAGCCAAGAAAGGGGGCGCAGGCAAGAGACCCAGTACTTC.

The CDR3 DNA follows: TGTGCCAGCAGCCAAGATCTTCAAGACAGGGGAGGGGCTTTCTTT. Translating it yields CASSQDLQDRGGAFF. The rearrangement uses TRBV4-2 and TRBJ1-1, with 8 bases lining up with TRBD1. This CDR3 comprises 15 residues. The junction had 11 bases not matched to a gene; V was cut back by 0 bases and J by 11 bases. Germline lookup yields CDR1 LGHNA and CDR2 YNFKEQ.

This clonotype was observed at least ten times. The chain employs TRBV12-3 or TRBV12-4 and TRBJ1-2, with TRBD1 as a possible D gene (6 bases). The CDR3 contains 11 residues. The V and J ends lost 6 bases and 6 bases respectively, with 8 bases between them. The CDR3 nucleotides read TGTGCCAGCAGGGCAGGGGATGGCTACACCTTC. This sequence encodes CASRAGDGYTF.

This chain connects TRBV7-9 to TRBJ1-1; the D is unclear. The CDR3 has 13 residues. V shed 2 bases and J shed 8 bases, with 12 bases lying between them. Germline V CDR1 and CDR2: SEHNR, FQNEAQ (reference sequence). CDR3 sequence (DNA): TGTGCCAGCAGCTTAAACGGAGTAGCCGAAGCTTTCTTT. Amino acids: CASSLNGVAEAFF.

V gene TRBV25-1 combines with J gene TRBJ2-5; 8 positions match TRBD2. The CDR3 covers 15 residues. Losses at the gene ends were 3 bases for V and 4 bases for J; bases not matched to a gene: 7. In germline, CDR1 is MGHDK, CDR2 SYGVNS. The chain's CDR3 is CASSDLRGAGETQYF. DNA for the CDR3: TGTGCCAGCAGTGATTTGCGGGGGGCAGGAGAGACCCAGTACTTC.

At least ten counts were recorded for this clonotype. The CDR3 coding sequence is TGTGCCAGCAGACAGGCTAACACCGGGGAGCTGTTTTTT. Translated, it gives CASRQANTGELFF. The chain is built from TRBV6-5 and TRBJ2-2, with D possibly being TRBD1 (5 bases). V shed 6 bases and J shed 2 bases, with 7 bases lying between them. The CDR3 has 13 amino acids. CDR1 is MNHEY and CDR2 is SVGAGI in the germline V gene.

This chain connects TRBV7-9 to TRBJ2-5, with TRBD2 as a possible D gene (5 bases). Trimming cost V 5 bases and J 0 bases, with 16 bases left between them. From germline, CDR1 is SEHNR and CDR2 FQNEAQ (reference sequence). The CDR3 sequence is 16 residues long. CDR3 DNA: TGTGCCAGCAGCCAAGCGCCCCCGGGGTACCAAGAGACCCAGTACTTC. Amino acid sequence: CASSQAPPGYQETQYF.

This clonotype was counted between two and nine times. The rearrangement uses TRBV4-1 and TRBJ1-1, with D maybe TRBD1 (6 bases). CDR1 and CDR2 from the germline V gene are MGHRA and YSYEKL. V lost 8 bases, J lost 0 bases, and 13 bases lay in between. CDR3 length equals 14 residues. This CDR3 is CASAQQGLNTEAFF. CDR3 coding DNA: TGCGCCAGCGCGCAACAGGGCCTGAACACTGAAGCTTTCTTT.

This clonotype was detected only a few times. The chain uses TRBV7-2 and TRBJ2-6; D remains ambiguous. The germline V gene has CDR1 SGHTA and CDR2 FQGNSA. V lost 5 bases, J lost 0 bases, and 11 bases lay in between. This CDR3 comprises 16 residues. The chain's CDR3 is CASSVSSGSGANVLTF. In nucleotides, the CDR3 is TGTGCCAGCAGCGTTAGTTCGGGCTCTGGGGCCAACGTCCTGACTTTC. Full variable domain (rest looked up from reference TRBV7-2 and TRBJ2-6): GAGVSQSPSNKVTEKGKDVELRCDPISGHTALYWYRQSLGQGLEFLIYFQGNSAPDKSGLPSDRFSAERTGGSVSTLTIQRTQQEDSAVYLCASSVSSGSGANVLTFGAGSRLTVL.

The CDR3 DNA follows: TGTGCCAGCAGCTTGGGAGTAGTTCAGTCACCCCTCCACTTT. Amino acid sequence: CASSLGVVQSPLHF. The V and J genes are TRBV5-4 and TRBJ1-6; no clear D. CDR3 length equals 14 residues. V lost 0 bases to trimming and J lost 10 bases, with 11 bases between them. The V gene's germline CDR1 is SGHNT and CDR2 YYREEE (reference sequence).

The chain is built from TRBV5-1 and TRBJ2-7; maybe TRBD1 (5 bases). In germline, CDR1 is SGHRS, CDR2 YFSETQ. The CDR3 runs to 13 residues. V lost 0 bases and J lost 6, with 10 bases in between. The DNA of the CDR3 is TGCGCCAGCAGCTTGGAGGGTACAGGCGAGCAGTACGTC. It specifies CASSLEGTGEQYV.

CDR3 sequence: CASSGKTGTYGYTF. In DNA form, the CDR3 reads TGTGCCAGCAGTGGAAAAACAGGAACCTATGGCTACACCTTC. The rearrangement links TRBV6-5 to TRBJ1-2, with D possibly TRBD1 on 5 matching bases. CDR1 is MNHEY, CDR2 SVGAGI, per germline. The CDR3 is 14 amino acids. The V and J ends lost 5 bases and 4 bases respectively, with 14 bases between them.

This clonotype was counted a few times. V is TRBV7-2 and J is TRBJ2-3, with D perhaps TRBD1 or TRBD2 (5 bases each). CDR1 is SGHTA and CDR2 is FQGNSA in the germline V gene. CDR3 length: 15 residues. Trimming stripped 1 base from V and 3 bases from J, with 11 bases between. CDR3 residues: CASSLVGDGTDTQYF. The CDR3 DNA is TGTGCCAGCAGCTTAGTGGGGGATGGGACAGATACGCAGTATTTT.

Only a few counts were recorded for this clonotype. Written as DNA, the CDR3 is TGCAGTGCCCAGGGGAGACTAGCGGGGGAGACCCAGTACTTC. This gives the protein CSAQGRLAGETQYF. V usage is TRBV20-1 and J usage is TRBJ2-5; 11 bases align to TRBD2. Germline V gene sequence: CDR1 DFQATT, CDR2 SNEGSKA (reference sequence). The CDR3 runs 14 residues. Trimming removed 6 bases from V and 5 bases from J; junction bases left unmatched: 8.

The CDR3 DNA is TGCAGTGCTAGTAACTATGGCTACACCTTC. This gives the protein CSASNYGYTF. This chain joins TRBV20-1 and TRBJ1-2; D uncertain. V shed 3 bases and J shed 1 base, with 0 bases lying between them. Germline loops: CDR1 DFQATT, CDR2 SNEGSKA (reference sequence). The CDR3 totals 10 residues.

The V call is TRBV4-3, the J call TRBJ1-4, with TRBD1 as a possible D gene (5 bases). The length of the CDR3 is 16 residues. The germline gives CDR1 LGHNA, CDR2 YSLEER. The V gene lost 0 bases and the J gene lost 4 bases, with 12 bases spanning the gap. The CDR3 protein is CASSQDPQGGNEKLFF. The CDR3 nucleotides read TGCGCCAGCAGCCAAGACCCCCAGGGCGGTAATGAAAAACTGTTTTTT.